These 5 T cell receptor beta chains share one sample of origin, sequenced in a study of blood T cell repertoires in COVID-19. Profiled with immunoSEQ multiplex PCR; TCRdb holds only in-frame clones, not every one. The data hold about 270,000 clones, with around nine tenths observed a single time. Sequenced: peripheral blood. Receptors were obtained from a man aged 35-49 years who had recovered from COVID-19.

The chain carries TRBV5-4 and TRBJ2-1; D might be TRBD2 (6 bases). Germline CDR1 SGHNT, CDR2 YYREEE (reference sequence). The CDR3 contains 16 residues. V lost 5 bases to trimming and J lost 0 bases, with 15 bases between them. The CDR3 reads CASRVAASGSYNEQFF. CDR3 DNA: TGTGCCAGCAGGGTAGCGGCCTCGGGCTCCTACAATGAGCAGTTCTTC.

This clone was detected ten times or more. The V call is TRBV2, the J call TRBJ2-2; tentative D call: TRBD1 (5 bases). Germline loops: CDR1 SNHLY, CDR2 FYNNEI. The CDR3 totals 14 residues. Trimming left V 5 bases short and J 7 bases short, with 14 bases between. DNA for the CDR3: TGTGCCAGCAGTCCCGCTACAGGTAGCGGGGAGCTGTTTTTT. It codes for CASSPATGSGELFF. The full variable domain, its missing parts supplied by reference TRBV2 and TRBJ2-2, is EPEVTQTPSHQVTQMGQEVILRCVPISNHLYFYWYRQILGQKVEFLVSFYNNEISEKSEIFDDQFSVERPDGSNFTLKIRSTKLEDSAMYFCASSPATGSGELFFGEGSRLTVL.

The sample holds one count of this clone. V and J are TRBV15 and TRBJ2-3; D unresolved. Per the germline V gene, CDR1 is LNHNV and CDR2 is YYDKDF (reference sequence). Trimming left V 1 base short and J 2 bases short, with 10 bases between. The CDR3 loop spans 15 amino acids. The CDR3 nucleotides are TGTGCCACCAGCAGAGCTGCGGAACACACAGATACGCAGTATTTT. Residues: CATSRAAEHTDTQYF.

This clone has just a few counts. The rearrangement joins TRBV11-2 to TRBJ2-7; unclear D gene. Germline V lookup: CDR1 SGHAT, CDR2 FQNNGV. The CDR3 is made up of 11 amino acids. Trimming removed 4 bases at V and 1 base at J, with 2 bases between. DNA for the CDR3: TGTGCCAGCAGCTCTTCCTACGAGCAGTACTTC. Translating it yields CASSSSYEQYF.

This clone was seen only a few times. The J gene is TRBJ2-7, the V gene TRBV7-2; TRBD1 might be the D (5 bases). From germline, CDR1 is SGHTA and CDR2 FQGNSA. The V and J ends lost 1 base and 2 bases respectively, with 6 bases between them. The CDR3 contains 13 residues. The CDR3 DNA follows: TGTGCCAGCAGCTTAGTGGGGCCCTACGAGCAGTACTTC. Translation gives CASSLVGPYEQYF.